This T cell receptor (beta chain) is from a study of Tregs in tolerant kidney transplant recipients. Study conclusions and caveats: The small number of patients limits these findings pending further validation. The most relevant donor-specific Treg TCRbeta repertoire apparently came from expansion with activated donor B cells.

The method was immunoSEQ multiplex PCR; TCRdb's version includes in-frame clones alone and lacks a portion of them. This sample yields about 88,000 clones, of which roughly nine tenths are seen a single time; over 3.5% belongs to the top ten. CDR3 length equals 15 residues. Germline CDR1 and CDR2: SNHLY and FYNNEI. V lost 4 bases to trimming and J lost 1 base; unmatched junction nucleotides: 6. CD4+CD25+CD127- Tregs, CD4+CD25- non-Tregs, CD4 and CD8 cells were sorted. A word on this clone: The target antigen is unknown.

V and J are TRBV2 and TRBJ1-2; 7 bases match TRBD1. The sample comprised CD8+ T cells from blood. The source of this sequence is a human donor in good health. The DNA of the CDR3 is TGTGCCAGCAGTGGATTGGGACAGAATAACTATGGCTACACCTTC. It is translated as CASSGLGQNNYGYTF.